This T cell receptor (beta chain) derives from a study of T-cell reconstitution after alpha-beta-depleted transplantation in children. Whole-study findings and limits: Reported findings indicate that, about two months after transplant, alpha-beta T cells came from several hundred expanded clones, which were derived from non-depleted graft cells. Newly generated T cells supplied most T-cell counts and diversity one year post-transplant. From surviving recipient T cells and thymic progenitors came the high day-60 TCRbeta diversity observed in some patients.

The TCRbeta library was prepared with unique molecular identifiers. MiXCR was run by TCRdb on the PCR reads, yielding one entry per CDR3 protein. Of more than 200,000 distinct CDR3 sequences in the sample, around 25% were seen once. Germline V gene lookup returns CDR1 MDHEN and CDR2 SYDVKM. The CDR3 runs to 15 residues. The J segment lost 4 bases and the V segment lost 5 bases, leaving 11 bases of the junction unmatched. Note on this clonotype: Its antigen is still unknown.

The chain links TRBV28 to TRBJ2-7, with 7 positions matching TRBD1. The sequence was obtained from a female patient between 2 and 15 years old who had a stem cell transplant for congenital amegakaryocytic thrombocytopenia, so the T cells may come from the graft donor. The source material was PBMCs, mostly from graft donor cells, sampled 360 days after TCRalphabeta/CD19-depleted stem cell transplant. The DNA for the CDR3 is TGTGCCAGCAGTACCACAGGGGAGAGTAGGTACGAGCAGTACTTC. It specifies CASSTTGESRYEQYF.